Listed below are T cell receptor beta chains from one sample, sequenced in a study of PD-L1 blockade in urothelial cancer. Clones were read by immunoSEQ multiplex PCR, and TCRdb kept only the in-frame ones, dropping some. Among around 45,000 clones listed, roughly 80% were seen once. Specimen: PBMCs, collected around atezolizumab (anti-PD-L1) treatment. The receptors derive from a man in his sixties with urothelial cancer. The CDR3 runs from the conserved cysteine through the conserved F or W. D genes are given only for firm matches. Size values are once, few and many counts, or a class for expanded clones, and some rows have none.

j_gene,abundance,d_gene,v_gene,CDR3nt,CDR3aa
TRBJ2-7,-,-,TRBV27,TGTGCCAGCATCCCCGACAATTCCTACGAGCAGTACTTC,CASIPDNSYEQYF
TRBJ2-3,-,TRBD2,TRBV13,TGTGCCAGCAGCTTTCCTAGCGGGGGGGACACAGATACGCAGTATTTT,CASSFPSGGDTDTQYF
TRBJ2-7,once,TRBD1,TRBV25-1,TGTGCCAGCAAAGTGGGGGACAGCTATGGCTACGAGCAGTACTTC,CASKVGDSYGYEQYF
TRBJ2-2,-,-,TRBV7-9,TGTGCCAGCAGCTCCGGACTGATTACCGGGGAGCTGTTTTTT,CASSSGLITGELFF
TRBJ2-7,-,-,TRBV21-1,TGTGCCAGCAGCAAAGAGGCCGCAGGGGGCGTTTTGGCCCCAACCTACGAGCAGTACTTC,CASSKEAAGGVLAPTYEQYF
TRBJ1-1,-,TRBD1,TRBV6-1,TGTGCCAGCAGTGAGGGACAGGGTTGTTTCTTT,CASSEGQGCFF
TRBJ2-7,-,-,TRBV6-5,TGTGCCAGCAGTCCCGACAGCGCCAACTACGAGCAGTACTTC,CASSPDSANYEQYF
TRBJ2-7,-,-,TRBV4-1,TGCGCCAGCAGCCCCCACGGGTCCTACGAGCAGTACTTC,CASSPHGSYEQYF
TRBJ2-3,-,TRBD1,TRBV29-1,TGCAGCGTCGAGGGGGGACAGGGCACAGATACGCAGTATTTT,CSVEGGQGTDTQYF
TRBJ1-1,-,TRBD1,TRBV10-3,TGTGCCATCAGCGCATCCAGGGGGCAAAACACTGAAGCTTTCTTT,CAISASRGQNTEAFF
TRBJ1-6,-,-,TRBV28,TGTGCCAGCAGTTTGGGAGGGAAGTTCTCACCCCTCCACTTT,CASSLGGKFSPLHF
TRBJ2-3,few,TRBD2,TRBV4-2,TGTGCCAGCAGCCAAGGTATCGGGGGGGCGACCACAGATACGCAGTATTTT,CASSQGIGGATTDTQYF
TRBJ2-1,many,TRBD2,TRBV4-1,TGCGCCAGCAGCCAAGCGAACATGGGACTAGCGGGCGATGAGCAGTTCTTC,CASSQANMGLAGDEQFF
TRBJ1-3,few,-,TRBV6-1,TGTGCCAGCAGTGACTCGTTCAGAGGGAACACCATATATTTT,CASSDSFRGNTIYF
TRBJ2-3,-,-,TRBV7-3,TGTGCCAGCAGCTTAGAGGGGGGGAGCACAGATACGCAGTATTTT,CASSLEGGSTDTQYF
TRBJ2-7,-,-,TRBV7-2,TGTGCCAGCAGCACAGGCTACGAGCAGTACTTC,CASSTGYEQYF
TRBJ2-2,once,-,TRBV6-1,TGTGCCAGCCAAACGGTGAACACCGGGGAGCTGTTTTTT,CASQTVNTGELFF
TRBJ2-1,-,TRBD2,TRBV4-2,TGTGCCAGCAGCCGGACTAGCGGATACAATGAGCAGTTCTTC,CASSRTSGYNEQFF
TRBJ1-2,-,TRBD1,TRBV5-1,TGCGCCAGCAGCCCGAATGAACGACAGGGCACGGATGGCTACACCTTC,CASSPNERQGTDGYTF
TRBJ2-7,-,-,TRBV6-1,TGTGCCAGCAGTGGTAGCGAACGACCCTACGAGCAGTACTTC,CASSGSERPYEQYF
TRBJ2-7,-,-,TRBV7-6,TGTGCCAGCAGCTCCACGGTTAGTGGCTCCTACGAGCAGTACTTC,CASSSTVSGSYEQYF
TRBJ1-1,-,-,TRBV28,TGTGCCAGCAGTTTATCTCCGGGGGGGAACACTGAAGCTTTCTTT,CASSLSPGGNTEAFF
TRBJ2-7,-,-,TRBV7-8,TGTGCCAGCAGCTTCAGACAGGCCGTCCCTGGCGAGCAGTACTTC,CASSFRQAVPGEQYF
TRBJ1-4,once,TRBD1,TRBV6-5,TGTGCCAGCAGTTACTCAGGGGGCCCTAATGAAAAACTGTTTTTT,CASSYSGGPNEKLFF
TRBJ1-2,-,-,TRBV2,TGTGCCAGCAGTGAAGAAGGGGCAGCCTTACGCTACACCTTC,CASSEEGAALRYTF
TRBJ2-3,-,-,TRBV30,TGTGCCTGGAGTGTTGGCAGGTCATCTGGCACAGATACGCAGTATTTT,CAWSVGRSSGTDTQYF
TRBJ2-7,-,-,TRBV28,TGTGCCAGCAGCCGTCCCCGGGGGAGATACTACGAGCAGTACTTC,CASSRPRGRYYEQYF
TRBJ2-1,-,-,TRBV2,TGTGCCAGCAGTTCCCAACTGCGCTCCTACAATGAGCAGTTCTTC,CASSSQLRSYNEQFF
TRBJ2-5,-,TRBD2,TRBV30,TGTGCCTGGAACAACGGGGGGGCCCGGGAGACCCAGTACTTC,CAWNNGGARETQYF
TRBJ2-3,once,-,TRBV7-3,TGTGCCAGCAGCTTAACGTACACAGATACGCAGTATTTT,CASSLTYTDTQYF
TRBJ2-1,-,-,TRBV19,TGTGCCAGTAGTCGAACCAGCGGGTTCTCCTACAATGAGCAGTTCTTC,CASSRTSGFSYNEQFF
TRBJ2-7,few,-,TRBV6-1,TGTGCCAGCAGTGAAAACACAGGGAGCTCCTACGAGCAGTACTTC,CASSENTGSSYEQYF
TRBJ1-1,-,TRBD1,TRBV5-5,TGTGCCAGCAGCTTGGGGGGACAGAGGAACACTGAAGCTTTCTTT,CASSLGGQRNTEAFF
TRBJ1-3,once,-,TRBV15,TGTGCCACCAGCAGAGGTCGGGACTCTGGAAACACCATATATTTT,CATSRGRDSGNTIYF
TRBJ1-2,-,-,TRBV5-8,TGTGCCAGCAGCTTTCAGGGATATGGCTACACCTTC,CASSFQGYGYTF
TRBJ1-5,-,TRBD1,TRBV14,TGTGCCAGCAGCCAAGTTTGGGACAGGGGTGGCAATCAGCCCCAGCATTTT,CASSQVWDRGGNQPQHF
TRBJ2-2,-,TRBD1,TRBV28,TGTGCCAGCAGTTCCCCGGGACAGGCGAACACCGGGGAGCTGTTTTTT,CASSSPGQANTGELFF
TRBJ2-3,once,TRBD2,TRBV5-5,TGTGCCAGCAGCCCGACTAGCTCAACACGGGATACGCAGTATTTT,CASSPTSSTRDTQYF
TRBJ1-5,few,TRBD1,TRBV7-8,TGTGCCAGCAGCTTTGATCAGGGGGCACGGCAGCCCCAGCATTTT,CASSFDQGARQPQHF
TRBJ2-1,-,TRBD2,TRBV6-4,TGTGCCAGCAGTGACGGGGGGGCCTACAATGAGCAGTTCTTC,CASSDGGAYNEQFF
TRBJ1-1,-,-,TRBV6-6,TGTGCCAGCAGTTCGCCTTCAGGGGACACTGAAGCTTTCTTT,CASSSPSGDTEAFF
TRBJ2-1,once,-,TRBV7-2,TGTGCCAGCAGCTCCCCGACAGGTCTCTACAATGAGCAGTTCTTC,CASSSPTGLYNEQFF
TRBJ2-1,-,-,TRBV18,TGTGCCAGCTCAGTCAGGGGCGATGAGCAGTTCTTC,CASSVRGDEQFF
TRBJ2-7,-,-,TRBV28,TGTGCCAGCAGTTTAGTGGGACAAGCCTACGAGCAGTACTTC,CASSLVGQAYEQYF
TRBJ2-7,-,-,TRBV27,TGTGCCAGCAGTTCCTGGGCCGCGGGCTCCGAGCAGTACTTC,CASSSWAAGSEQYF
TRBJ2-7,few,-,TRBV5-6,TGTGCCAGCAGCTTGGGTGGGGGGAATGACGAGCAGTACTTC,CASSLGGGNDEQYF
TRBJ1-3,-,-,TRBV10-3,TGTGCCTCCACCCACCAGTCTGGAAACACCATATATTTT,CASTHQSGNTIYF
TRBJ2-7,-,-,TRBV12-5,TGTGCTAGTGGGAACGGGGGTGCAGGGGAGCAGTACTTC,CASGNGGAGEQYF
TRBJ2-7,-,TRBD2,TRBV6-1,TGTGCCAGCAGTGATCCCGGGCTAGCGGGGGGGCAAGAGCAGTACTTC,CASSDPGLAGGQEQYF
TRBJ1-4,-,TRBD1,TRBV6-5,TGTGCCAGCAGTTACTCGAGCGGCAGGGGGCTTGAAAAACTGTTTTTT,CASSYSSGRGLEKLFF
TRBJ2-1,few,TRBD1,TRBV15,TGTGCCACCAGCTTAACTCAGGGACAGGGTTGGAATGAGCAGTTCTTC,CATSLTQGQGWNEQFF
TRBJ1-3,-,TRBD1,TRBV6-6,TGTGCCAGCCGGGACAGGGGTGACATAGGGAACACCATATATTTT,CASRDRGDIGNTIYF
TRBJ1-5,-,-,TRBV19,TGTGCCAGTAGTATAACGACAGCCCGAACCGACCGCAATCAGCCCCAGCATTTT,CASSITTARTDRNQPQHF
TRBJ2-1,once,TRBD2,TRBV10-1,TGCGCCAGCAGTGATAGCGGGGGGGCTTTTTGGAATGAGCAGTTCTTC,CASSDSGGAFWNEQFF
TRBJ1-1,-,-,TRBV2,TGTGCCAGGACGGGTGATGAAGCTTTCTTT,CARTGDEAFF